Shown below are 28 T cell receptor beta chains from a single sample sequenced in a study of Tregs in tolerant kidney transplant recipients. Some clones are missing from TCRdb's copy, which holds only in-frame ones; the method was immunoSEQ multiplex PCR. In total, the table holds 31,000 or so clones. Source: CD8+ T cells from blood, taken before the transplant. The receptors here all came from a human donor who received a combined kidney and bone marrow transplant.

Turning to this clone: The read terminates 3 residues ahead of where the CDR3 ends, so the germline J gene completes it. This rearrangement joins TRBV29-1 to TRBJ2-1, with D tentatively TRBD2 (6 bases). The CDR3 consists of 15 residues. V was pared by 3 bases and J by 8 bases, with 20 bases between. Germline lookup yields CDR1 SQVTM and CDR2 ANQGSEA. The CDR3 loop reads CSVDRGLRSGDEQFF. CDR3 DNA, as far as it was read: TGCAGCGTTGATCGGGGGTTGAGATCGGGGGATGAG.

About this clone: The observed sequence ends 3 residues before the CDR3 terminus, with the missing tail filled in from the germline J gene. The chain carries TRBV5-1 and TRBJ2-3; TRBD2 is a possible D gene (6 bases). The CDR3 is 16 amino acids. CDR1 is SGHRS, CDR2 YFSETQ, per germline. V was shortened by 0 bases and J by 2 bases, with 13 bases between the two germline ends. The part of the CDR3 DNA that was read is TGCGCCAGCAGCTTGGACGAGACTAGTTACACAGATACG. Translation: CASSLDETSYTDT. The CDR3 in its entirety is CASSLDETSYTDTQYF.

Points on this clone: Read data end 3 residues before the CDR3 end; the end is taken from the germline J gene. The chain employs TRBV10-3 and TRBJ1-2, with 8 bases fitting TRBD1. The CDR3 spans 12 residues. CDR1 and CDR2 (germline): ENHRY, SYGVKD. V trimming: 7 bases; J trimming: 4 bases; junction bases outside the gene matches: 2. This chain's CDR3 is CAIMDRAYGYTF. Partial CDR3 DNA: TGTGCCATCATGGACAGGGCCTATGGC.

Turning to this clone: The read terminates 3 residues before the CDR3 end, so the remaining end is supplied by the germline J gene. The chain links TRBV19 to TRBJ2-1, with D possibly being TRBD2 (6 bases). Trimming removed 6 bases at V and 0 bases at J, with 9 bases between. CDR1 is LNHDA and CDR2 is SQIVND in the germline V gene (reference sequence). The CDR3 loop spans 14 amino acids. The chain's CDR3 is CASSLADSYNEQFF. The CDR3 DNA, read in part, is TGTGCCAGTAGCTTAGCGGACTCCTACAATGAG.

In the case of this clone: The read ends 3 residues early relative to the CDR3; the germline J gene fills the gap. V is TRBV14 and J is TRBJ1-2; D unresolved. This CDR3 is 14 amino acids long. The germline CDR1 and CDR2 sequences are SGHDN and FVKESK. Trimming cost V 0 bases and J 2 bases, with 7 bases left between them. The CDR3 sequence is CASSQEAINYGYTF. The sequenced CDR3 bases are TGTGCCAGCAGCCAAGAAGCGATAAACTATGGC.

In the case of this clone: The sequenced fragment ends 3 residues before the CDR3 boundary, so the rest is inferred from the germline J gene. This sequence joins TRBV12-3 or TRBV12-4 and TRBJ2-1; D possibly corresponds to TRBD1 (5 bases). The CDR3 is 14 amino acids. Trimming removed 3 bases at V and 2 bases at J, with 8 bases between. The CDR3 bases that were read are TGTGCCAGCAGTTTTTCCAGGGCCTACAATGAG. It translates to CASSFSRAYNE. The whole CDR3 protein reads CASSFSRAYNEQFF.

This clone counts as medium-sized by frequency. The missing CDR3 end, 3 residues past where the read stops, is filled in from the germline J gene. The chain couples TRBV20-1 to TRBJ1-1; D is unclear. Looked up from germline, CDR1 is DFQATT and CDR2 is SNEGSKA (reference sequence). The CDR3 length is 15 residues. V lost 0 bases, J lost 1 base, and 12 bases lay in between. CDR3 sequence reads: CSARDVAGANTEAFF. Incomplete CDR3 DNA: TGCAGTGCTAGAGATGTCGCAGGAGCGAACACTGAA.

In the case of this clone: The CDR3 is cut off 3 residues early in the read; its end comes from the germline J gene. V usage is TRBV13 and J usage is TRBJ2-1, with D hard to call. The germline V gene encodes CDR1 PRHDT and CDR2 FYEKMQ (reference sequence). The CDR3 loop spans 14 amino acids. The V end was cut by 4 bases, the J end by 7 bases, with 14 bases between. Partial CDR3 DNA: TGTGCCAGCAGCTCCCCCCTAGAGGATAATGAG. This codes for CASSSPLEDNE. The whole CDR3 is CASSSPLEDNEQFF.

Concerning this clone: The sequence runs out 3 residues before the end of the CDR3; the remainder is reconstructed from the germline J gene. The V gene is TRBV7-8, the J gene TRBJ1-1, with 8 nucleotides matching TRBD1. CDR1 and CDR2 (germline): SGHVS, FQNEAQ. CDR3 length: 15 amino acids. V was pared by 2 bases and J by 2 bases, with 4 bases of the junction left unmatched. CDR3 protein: CASSLLQGGNTEAFF. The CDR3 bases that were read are TGTGCCAGCAGCTTATTACAGGGGGGAAACACTGAA.

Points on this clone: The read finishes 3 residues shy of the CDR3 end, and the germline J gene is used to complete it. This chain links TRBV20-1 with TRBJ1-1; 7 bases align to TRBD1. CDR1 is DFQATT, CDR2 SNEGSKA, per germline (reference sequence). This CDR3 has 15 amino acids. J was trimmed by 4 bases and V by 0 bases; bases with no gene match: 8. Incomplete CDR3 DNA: TGCAGTGCTAGAGATACAGGGGAATTCGGCACTGAA. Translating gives CSARDTGEFGTE. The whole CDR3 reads CSARDTGEFGTEAFF.

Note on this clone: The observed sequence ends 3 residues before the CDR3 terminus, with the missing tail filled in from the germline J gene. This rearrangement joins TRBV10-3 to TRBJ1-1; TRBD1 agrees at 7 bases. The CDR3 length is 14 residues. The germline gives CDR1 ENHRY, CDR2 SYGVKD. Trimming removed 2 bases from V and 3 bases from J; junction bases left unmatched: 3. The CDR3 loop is CAISEGQAYTEAFF. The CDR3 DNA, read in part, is TGTGCCATCAGTGAGGGACAGGCCTACACTGAA.

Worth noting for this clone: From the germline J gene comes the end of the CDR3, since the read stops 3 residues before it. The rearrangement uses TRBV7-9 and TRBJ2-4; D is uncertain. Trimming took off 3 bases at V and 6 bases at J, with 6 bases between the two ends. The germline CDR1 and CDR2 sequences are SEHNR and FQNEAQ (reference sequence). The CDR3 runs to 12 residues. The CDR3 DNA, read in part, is TGTGCCAGCAGCTTTGGCGGAAACATT. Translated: CASSFGGNI. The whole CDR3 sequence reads CASSFGGNIQYF.

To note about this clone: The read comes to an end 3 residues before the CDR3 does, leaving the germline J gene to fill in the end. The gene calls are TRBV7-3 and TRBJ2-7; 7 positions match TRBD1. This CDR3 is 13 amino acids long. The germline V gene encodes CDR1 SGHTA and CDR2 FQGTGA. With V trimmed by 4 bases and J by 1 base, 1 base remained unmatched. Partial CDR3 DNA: TGTGCCAGCAGCTGGGACAGTTCCTACGAG. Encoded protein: CASSWDSSYE. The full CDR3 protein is CASSWDSSYEQYF.

Incomplete CDR3 DNA: TGTGCCAGCAGGGACGGGACAGGAAGGGTCTATGGC. It encodes CASRDGTGRVYG. Given in full, the CDR3 is CASRDGTGRVYGYTF. V is TRBV7-9 and J is TRBJ1-2; 8 bases match TRBD1. The CDR3 is cut off 3 residues early in the read; its end comes from the germline J gene. Trimming cost V 6 bases and J 4 bases; bases outside gene matches: 10. Germline CDR1 is SEHNR and CDR2 is FQNEAQ (reference sequence). The CDR3 is 15 amino acids.

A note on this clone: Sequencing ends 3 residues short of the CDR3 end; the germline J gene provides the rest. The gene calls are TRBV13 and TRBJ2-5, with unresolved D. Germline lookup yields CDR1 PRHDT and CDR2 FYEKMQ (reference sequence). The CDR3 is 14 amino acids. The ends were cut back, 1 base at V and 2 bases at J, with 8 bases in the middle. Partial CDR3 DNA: TGTGCCAGCAGCTTAGCAGAGAATCAAGAGACC. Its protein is CASSLAENQET. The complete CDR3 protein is CASSLAENQETQYF.

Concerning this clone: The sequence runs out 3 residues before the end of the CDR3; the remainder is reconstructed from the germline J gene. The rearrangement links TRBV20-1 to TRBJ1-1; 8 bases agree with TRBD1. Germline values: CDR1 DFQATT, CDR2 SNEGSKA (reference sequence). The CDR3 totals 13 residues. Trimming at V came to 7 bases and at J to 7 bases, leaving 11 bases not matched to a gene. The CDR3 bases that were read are TGCAGTGGAAGGCCGGGGGACAGGATTGAA. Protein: CSGRPGDRIE. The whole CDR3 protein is CSGRPGDRIEAFF.

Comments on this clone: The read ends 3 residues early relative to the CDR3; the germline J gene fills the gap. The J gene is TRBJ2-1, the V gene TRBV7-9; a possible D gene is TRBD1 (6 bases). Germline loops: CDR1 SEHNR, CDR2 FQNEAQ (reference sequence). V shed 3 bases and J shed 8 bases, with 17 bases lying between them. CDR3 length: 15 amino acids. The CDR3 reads CASSFIGGDPHEQFF. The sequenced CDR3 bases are TGTGCCAGCAGCTTTATAGGGGGAGATCCCCATGAG.

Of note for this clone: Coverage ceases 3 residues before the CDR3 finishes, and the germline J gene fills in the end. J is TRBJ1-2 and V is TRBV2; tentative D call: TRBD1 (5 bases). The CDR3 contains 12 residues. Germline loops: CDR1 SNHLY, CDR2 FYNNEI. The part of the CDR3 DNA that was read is TGTGCCAGCAGTGCCCAGGGTCCAGGC. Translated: CASSAQGPG. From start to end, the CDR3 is CASSAQGPGYTF.

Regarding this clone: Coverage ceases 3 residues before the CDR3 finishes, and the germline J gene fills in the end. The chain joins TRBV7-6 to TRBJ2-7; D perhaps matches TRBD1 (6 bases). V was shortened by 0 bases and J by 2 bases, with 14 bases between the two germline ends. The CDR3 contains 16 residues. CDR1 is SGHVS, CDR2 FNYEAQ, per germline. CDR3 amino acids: CASSLAQVRGPYEQYF. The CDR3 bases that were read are TGTGCCAGCAGCTTAGCGCAGGTCAGGGGTCCCTACGAG.

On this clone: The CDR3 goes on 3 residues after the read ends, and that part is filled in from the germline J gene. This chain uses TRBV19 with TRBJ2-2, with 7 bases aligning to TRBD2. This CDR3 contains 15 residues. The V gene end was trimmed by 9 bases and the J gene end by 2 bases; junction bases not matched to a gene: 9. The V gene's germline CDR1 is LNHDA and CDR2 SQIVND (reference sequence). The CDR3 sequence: CASRGGTINTGELFF. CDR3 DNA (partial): TGTGCCAGCCGTGGGGGGACTATAAACACCGGGGAG.

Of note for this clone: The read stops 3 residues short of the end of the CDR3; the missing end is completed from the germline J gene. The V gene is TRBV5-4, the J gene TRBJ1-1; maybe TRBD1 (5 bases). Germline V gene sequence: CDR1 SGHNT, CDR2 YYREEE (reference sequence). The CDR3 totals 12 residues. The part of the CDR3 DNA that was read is TGTGCCAGCAGCTTGGCCAAGGGGGAA. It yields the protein CASSLAKGE. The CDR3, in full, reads CASSLAKGEAFF.

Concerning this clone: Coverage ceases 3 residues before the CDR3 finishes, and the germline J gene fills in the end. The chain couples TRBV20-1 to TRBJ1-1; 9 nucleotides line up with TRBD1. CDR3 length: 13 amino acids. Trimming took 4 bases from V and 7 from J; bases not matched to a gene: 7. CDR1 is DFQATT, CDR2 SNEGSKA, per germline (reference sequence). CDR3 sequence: CSAKMTGGGEAFF. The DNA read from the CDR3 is TGCAGTGCTAAGATGACAGGGGGAGGTGAA.

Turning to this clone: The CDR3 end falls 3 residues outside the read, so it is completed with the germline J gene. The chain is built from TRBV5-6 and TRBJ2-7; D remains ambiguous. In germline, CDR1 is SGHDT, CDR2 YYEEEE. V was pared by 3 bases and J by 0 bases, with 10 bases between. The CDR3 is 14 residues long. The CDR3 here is CASSSPTGSYEQYF. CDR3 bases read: TGTGCCAGCAGCTCTCCAACTGGCTCCTACGAG.

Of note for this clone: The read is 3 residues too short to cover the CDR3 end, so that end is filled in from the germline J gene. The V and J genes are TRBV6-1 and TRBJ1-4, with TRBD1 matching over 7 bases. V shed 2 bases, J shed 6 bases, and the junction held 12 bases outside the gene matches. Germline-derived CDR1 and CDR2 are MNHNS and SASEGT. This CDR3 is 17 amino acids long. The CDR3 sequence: CASSELWDSFLYEKLFF. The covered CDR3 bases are TGTGCCAGCAGTGAATTATGGGACAGTTTTTTGTATGAAAAA.

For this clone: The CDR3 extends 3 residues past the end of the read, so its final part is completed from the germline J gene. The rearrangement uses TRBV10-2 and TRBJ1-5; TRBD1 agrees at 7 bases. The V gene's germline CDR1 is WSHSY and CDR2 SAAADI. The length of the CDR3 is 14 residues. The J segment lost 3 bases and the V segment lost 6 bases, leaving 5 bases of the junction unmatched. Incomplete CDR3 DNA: TGCGCCAGCAGCCCCGGGACAGTCAATCAGCCC. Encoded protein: CASSPGTVNQP. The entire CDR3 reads CASSPGTVNQPQHF.

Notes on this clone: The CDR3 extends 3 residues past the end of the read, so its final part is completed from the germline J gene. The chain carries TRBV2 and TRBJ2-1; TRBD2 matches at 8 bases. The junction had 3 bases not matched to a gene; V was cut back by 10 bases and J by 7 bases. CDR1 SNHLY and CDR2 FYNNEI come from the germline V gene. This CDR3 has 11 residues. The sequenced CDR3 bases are TGTGCCACACTAGCGGATAATGAG. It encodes CATLADNE. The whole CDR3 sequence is CATLADNEQFF.

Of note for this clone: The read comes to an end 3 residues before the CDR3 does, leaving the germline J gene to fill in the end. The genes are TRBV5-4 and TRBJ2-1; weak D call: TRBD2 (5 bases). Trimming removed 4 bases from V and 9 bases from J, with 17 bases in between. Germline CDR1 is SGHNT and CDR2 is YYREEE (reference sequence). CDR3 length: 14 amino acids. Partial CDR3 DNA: TGTGCCAGCAGCCCCGAAGCGGCTGAAGGTGAG. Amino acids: CASSPEAAEGE. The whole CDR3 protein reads CASSPEAAEGEQFF.

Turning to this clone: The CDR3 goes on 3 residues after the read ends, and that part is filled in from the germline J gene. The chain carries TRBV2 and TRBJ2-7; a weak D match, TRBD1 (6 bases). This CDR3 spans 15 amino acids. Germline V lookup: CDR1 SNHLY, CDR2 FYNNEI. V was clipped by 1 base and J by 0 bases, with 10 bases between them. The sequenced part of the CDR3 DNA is TGTGCCAGCAGTGAAGTTGGGACAACCTCCTACGAG. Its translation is CASSEVGTTSYE. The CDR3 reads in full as CASSEVGTTSYEQYF.